One sample yielded the 2 T cell receptor beta chains listed below, sequenced in a study of cytomegalovirus exposure and HLA in healthy donors. The PCR used 60 Vbeta and 13 Jbeta primers. The method was immunoSEQ multiplex PCR; TCRdb's version includes in-frame clones alone and lacks a portion of them. Counted here are around 110,000 clones, roughly 80% occurring once; the ten biggest clones make up 2% to 2.5%. Material for sequencing was PBMCs. The receptors originated from a man aged 25-45 years in good health and CMV-seronegative.

This chain joins TRBV10-3 and TRBJ1-1, with D tentatively TRBD1 (5 bases). This CDR3 comprises 14 residues. The V end was cut by 10 bases, the J end by 0 bases, with 15 bases between. Germline V gene sequence: CDR1 ENHRY, CDR2 SYGVKD. The CDR3, as DNA: TGTGCCACCCAACAGGATACGATGAACACTGAAGCTTTCTTT. This codes for CATQQDTMNTEAFF.

The rearrangement uses TRBV2 and TRBJ1-3; D is uncertain. Germline-derived CDR1 and CDR2 are SNHLY and FYNNEI. CDR3 length: 16 amino acids. Trimming took 7 bases from V and 0 from J, leaving 16 bases between them. Written as DNA, the CDR3 is TGTGCCAGCACCTTGGCGGAATATTACTCTGGAAACACCATATATTTT. Amino acid sequence: CASTLAEYYSGNTIYF.